This entry features one TCR beta chain sequence. This clonotype was detected many times. Its antigen is unknown. There are no base qualities to consult, and no much larger clone falls within one base. The germline V gene encodes CDR1 SQVTM and CDR2 ANQGSEA. Including the terminal cysteine and phenylalanine, the CDR3 comprises 12 residues. This entry keeps only the CDR3 DNA: 36 bases, framed from base 1. The V and J ends are trimmed by 3 bases and 7 bases, leaving 12 bases between them. The instrument given in TCRdb is Illumina HiSeq 2000. TCR beta chain libraries were generated by multiplex PCR amplification. The amplified TCR beta chain products were analyzed by high-throughput sequencing. TCRdb itself trimmed the public reads at Q25 with fastp, ran MiXCR and retained productive beta chains. Each record represents a unique CDR3 protein, reported with the most common genes and DNA among its rows. A total of approximately 45,000 distinct CDR3 sequences appear in this sample, more than 20% of them only once. The ten biggest clones cover over 6.5% of the sample.

The data stem from a study of breast tumors, draining lymph nodes, adjacent tissues listed by TCRdb under 2016. For the wider study: In breast cancer patients, the study compared the TCR beta repertoires of tumor, adjacent nontumor tissue and axillary lymph nodes. In human breast cancer, the study set out to evaluate how tumor, surrounding tissue and draining lymph node repertoires relate to one another and whether T cells may move between these sites. Overall study outcomes, separate from this receptor: The data were considered consistent with most tumor T cells being derived from the lymph node and subsequently expanding within tumor tissue. The conclusion that tumor T cells originate in lymph nodes was presented as consistent with a hypothesis rather than as directly demonstrated. Tumor and nontumor tissue repertoires were significantly more similar in luminal-like than in basal-like breast cancer. Tumor T-cell repertoires showed less diversity than lymph node repertoires and more diversity than nontumor tissue repertoires, and tumor T-cell repertoires showed preferential V and J gene usage.

The TCR originated in a female donor with breast cancer. Some clones in this sample may be carry-over from other donors' samples. The rearrangement combines TRBV29-1 with TRBJ1-2; the D gene identity is not certain. Source material: breast tumor tissue. The CDR3 region: CSVDSGVGGYTF. The DNA sequence is TGCAGCGTTGATAGTGGAGTTGGTGGCTACACCTTC.